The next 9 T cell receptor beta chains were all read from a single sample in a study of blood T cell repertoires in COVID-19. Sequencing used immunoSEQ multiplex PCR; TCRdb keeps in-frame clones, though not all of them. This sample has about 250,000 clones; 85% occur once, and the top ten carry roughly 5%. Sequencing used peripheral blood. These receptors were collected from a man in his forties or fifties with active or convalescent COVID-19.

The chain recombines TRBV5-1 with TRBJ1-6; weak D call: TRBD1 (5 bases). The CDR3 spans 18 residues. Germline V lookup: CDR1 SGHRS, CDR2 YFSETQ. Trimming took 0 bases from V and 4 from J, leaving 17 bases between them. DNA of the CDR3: TGCGCCAGCAGCTTGGAGGGACTACGACCTGGGTATAATTCACCCCTCCACTTT. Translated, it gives CASSLEGLRPGYNSPLHF.

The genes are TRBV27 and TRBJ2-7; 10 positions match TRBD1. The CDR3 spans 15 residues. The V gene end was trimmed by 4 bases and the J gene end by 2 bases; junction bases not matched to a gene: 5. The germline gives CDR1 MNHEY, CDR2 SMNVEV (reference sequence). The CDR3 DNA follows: TGTGCCAGCAGTTCCCCCGGGACAGGGGCCTACGAGCAGTACTTC. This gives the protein CASSSPGTGAYEQYF.

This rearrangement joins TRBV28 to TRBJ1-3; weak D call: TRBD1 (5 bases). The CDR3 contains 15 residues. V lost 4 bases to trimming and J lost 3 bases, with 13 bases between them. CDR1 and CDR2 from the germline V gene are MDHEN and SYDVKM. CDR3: CASSSGQLGGNTIYF. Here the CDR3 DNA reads TGTGCCAGCAGTTCAGGGCAATTGGGTGGAAACACCATATATTTT.

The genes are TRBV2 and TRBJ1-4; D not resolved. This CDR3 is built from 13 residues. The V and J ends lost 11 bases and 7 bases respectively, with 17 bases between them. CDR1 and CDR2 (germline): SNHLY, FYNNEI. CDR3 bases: TGTGCCTCCGCCGCCCCTTTGGCTGAAAAACTGTTTTTT. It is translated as CASAAPLAEKLFF.

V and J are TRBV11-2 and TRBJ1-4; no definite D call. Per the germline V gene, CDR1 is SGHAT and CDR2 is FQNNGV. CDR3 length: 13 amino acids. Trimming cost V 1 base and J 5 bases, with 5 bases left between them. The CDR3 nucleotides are TGTGCCAGCAGCTTAGGTCGGAATGAAAAACTGTTTTTT. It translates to CASSLGRNEKLFF.

CDR3: CASSGIVPGELFF. In DNA form, the CDR3 reads TGTGCCAGCAGCGGAATAGTCCCCGGGGAGCTGTTTTTT. The chain combines TRBV9 with TRBJ2-2; no clear D gene. The germline V and J ends were trimmed by 3 bases and 6 bases, with 9 bases remaining between them. This CDR3 is 13 amino acids long. Germline V lookup: CDR1 SGDLS, CDR2 YYNGEE.

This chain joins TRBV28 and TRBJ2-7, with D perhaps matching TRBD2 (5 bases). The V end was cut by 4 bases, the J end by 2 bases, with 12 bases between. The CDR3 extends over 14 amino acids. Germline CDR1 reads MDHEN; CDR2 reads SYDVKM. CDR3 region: CASSSPGRPYEQYF. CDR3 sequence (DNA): TGTGCCAGCAGTTCACCGGGAAGACCCTACGAGCAGTACTTC.

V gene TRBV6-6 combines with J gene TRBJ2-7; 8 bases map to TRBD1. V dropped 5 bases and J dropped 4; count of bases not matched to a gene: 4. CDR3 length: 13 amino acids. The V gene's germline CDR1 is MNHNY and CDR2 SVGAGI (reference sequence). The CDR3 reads CASSVQGAYEQYF. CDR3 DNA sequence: TGTGCCAGCAGTGTCCAGGGGGCTTACGAGCAGTACTTC.

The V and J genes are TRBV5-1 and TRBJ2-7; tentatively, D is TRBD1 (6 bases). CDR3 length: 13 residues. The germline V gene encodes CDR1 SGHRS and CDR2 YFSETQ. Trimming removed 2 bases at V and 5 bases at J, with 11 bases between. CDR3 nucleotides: TGCGCCAGCAGCTTAAAAAAGGGGGACGAGCAGTACTTC. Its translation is CASSLKKGDEQYF.